The 3 T cell receptor beta chains below come from one sample, sequenced in a study of T cell responses to AZD1222 COVID-19 vaccine. Only in-frame clones appear in the TCRdb table, and some are missing; sequencing was by immunoSEQ multiplex PCR. Altogether around 150,000 clones are present, roughly 90% being singletons, with the ten largest covering 1% to 1.5%. Source: peripheral blood, taken 28 days after the second AZD1222 dose. The receptor set was obtained from an adult who received the AZD1222 COVID-19 vaccine.

This chain links TRBV27 with TRBJ1-1; 8 bases agree with TRBD1. Germline V gene sequence: CDR1 MNHEY, CDR2 SMNVEV (reference sequence). V lost 6 bases, J lost 4 bases, and 1 base stayed unmatched. This CDR3 has 12 residues. CDR3 sequence: CASRTGGTEAFF. The DNA of the CDR3 is TGTGCCAGCAGAACAGGGGGCACTGAAGCTTTCTTT.

The rearrangement links TRBV4-3 to TRBJ2-2; D is uncertain. Germline-derived CDR1 and CDR2 are LGHNA and YSLEER. The length of the CDR3 is 15 residues. V lost 1 base to trimming and J lost 3 bases, with 9 bases between them. The CDR3 sequence: CASSQVDRDTGELFF. CDR3 nucleotides: TGCGCCAGCAGCCAAGTGGATAGGGACACCGGGGAGCTGTTTTTT.

The chain is built from TRBV7-2 and TRBJ2-7; D uncertain. The CDR3 has 14 amino acids. Looked up from germline, CDR1 is SGHTA and CDR2 is FQGNSA. V gave up 5 bases and J gave up 0 bases, with 11 bases separating them. The CDR3 reads CASSDPPGSYEQYF. CDR3 bases: TGTGCCAGCAGCGACCCCCCGGGCTCCTACGAGCAGTACTTC.